This T cell receptor beta chain came from a study of beta chain features in type 1 diabetes. CD45RO/CCR7/CD25/CD127/CD95/CD27 sorting isolated CD4+ naive, central memory, regulatory and stem cell-like memory cells. Of the isolated RNA, all was reverse transcribed, and so the sequenced material was expressed TCRB transcripts. Profiled with immunoSEQ multiplex PCR; TCRdb holds only in-frame clones, not every one. The sample holds roughly 700,000 clones, under 15% seen once. Germline V gives CDR1 SGHRS, CDR2 YFSETQ. The CDR3 is 21 residues long. V was trimmed by 2 bases and J by 0 bases, leaving 24 bases between them. There are a few counts of this clone. Its antigen is as yet unknown. Study results and limitations: TCRB CDR3s were moderately but significantly shorter in Type 1 diabetes patients in all four CD4+ subsets.

This clonotype was sampled from a man younger than 35 with type 1 diabetes. The chain has TRBV5-1 and TRBJ2-6; D is perhaps TRBD1 or TRBD2 (5 bases each). The sequencing input was naive CD4+ T cells from blood. The CDR3 is CASSLAGTPRTPPSGANVLTF. Here the CDR3 DNA reads TGCGCCAGCAGCTTAGCCGGGACCCCGAGGACCCCCCCCTCTGGGGCCAACGTCCTGACTTTC.